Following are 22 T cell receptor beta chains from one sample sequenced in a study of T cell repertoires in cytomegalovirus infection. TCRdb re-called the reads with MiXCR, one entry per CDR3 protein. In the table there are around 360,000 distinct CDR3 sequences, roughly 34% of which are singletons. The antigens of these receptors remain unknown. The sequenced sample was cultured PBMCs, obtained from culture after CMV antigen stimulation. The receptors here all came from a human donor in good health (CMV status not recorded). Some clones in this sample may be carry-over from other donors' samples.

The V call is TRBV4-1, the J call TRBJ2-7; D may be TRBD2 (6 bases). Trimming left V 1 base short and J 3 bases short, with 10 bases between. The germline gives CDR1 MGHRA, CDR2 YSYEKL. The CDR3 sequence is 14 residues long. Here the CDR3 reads CASSQAETSYEQYF. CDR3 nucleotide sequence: TGCGCCAGCAGCCAAGCTGAGACTAGCTACGAGCAGTACTTC.

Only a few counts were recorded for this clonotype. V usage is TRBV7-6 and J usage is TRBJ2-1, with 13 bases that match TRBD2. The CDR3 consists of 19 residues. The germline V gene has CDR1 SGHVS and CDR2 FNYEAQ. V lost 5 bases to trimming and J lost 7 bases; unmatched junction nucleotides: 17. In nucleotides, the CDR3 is TGTGCCAGCAGCCCAAGAACCGGGACTAGCGGGGATTCGCTGAATGAGCAGTTCTTC. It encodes CASSPRTGTSGDSLNEQFF.

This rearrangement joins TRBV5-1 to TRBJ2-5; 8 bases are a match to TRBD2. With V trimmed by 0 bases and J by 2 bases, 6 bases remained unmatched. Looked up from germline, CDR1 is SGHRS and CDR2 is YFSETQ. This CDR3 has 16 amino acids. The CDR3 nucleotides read TGCGCCAGCAGCTTGGGGACTAGCCCCAATCAAGAGACCCAGTACTTC. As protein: CASSLGTSPNQETQYF. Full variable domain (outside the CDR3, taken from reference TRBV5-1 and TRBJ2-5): KAGVTQTPRYLIKTRGQQVTLSCSPISGHRSVSWYQQTPGQGLQFLFEYFSETQRNKGNFPGRFSGRQFSNSRSEMNVSTLELGDSALYLCASSLGTSPNQETQYFGPGTRLLVL.

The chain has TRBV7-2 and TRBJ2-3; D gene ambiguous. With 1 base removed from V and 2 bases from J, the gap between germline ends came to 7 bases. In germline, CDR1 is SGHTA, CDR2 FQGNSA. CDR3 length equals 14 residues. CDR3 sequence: CASSLDFITDTQYF. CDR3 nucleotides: TGTGCCAGCAGCTTAGATTTTATCACAGATACGCAGTATTTT.

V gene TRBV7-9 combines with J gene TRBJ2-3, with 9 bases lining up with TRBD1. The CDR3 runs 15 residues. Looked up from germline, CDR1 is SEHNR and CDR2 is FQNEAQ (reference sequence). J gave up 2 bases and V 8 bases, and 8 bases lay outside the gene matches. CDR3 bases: TGTGCCAGCGGACGACAGGGGGGGCTCACAGATACGCAGTATTTT. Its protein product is CASGRQGGLTDTQYF.

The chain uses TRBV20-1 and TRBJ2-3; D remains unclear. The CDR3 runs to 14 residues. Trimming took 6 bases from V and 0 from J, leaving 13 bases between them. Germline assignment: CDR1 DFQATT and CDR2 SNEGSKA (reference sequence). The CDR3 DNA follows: TGCAGTGCCAGAATCCGAGTCAGCACAGATACGCAGTATTTT. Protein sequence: CSARIRVSTDTQYF.

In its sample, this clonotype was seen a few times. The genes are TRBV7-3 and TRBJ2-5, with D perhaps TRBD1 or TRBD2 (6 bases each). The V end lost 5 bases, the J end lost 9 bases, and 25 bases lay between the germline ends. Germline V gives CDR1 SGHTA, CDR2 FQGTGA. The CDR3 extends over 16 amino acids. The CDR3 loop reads CASSHAGHILSSSQYF. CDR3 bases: TGTGCCAGCAGCCATGCGGGACACATCCTTTCGTCGTCCCAGTACTTC.

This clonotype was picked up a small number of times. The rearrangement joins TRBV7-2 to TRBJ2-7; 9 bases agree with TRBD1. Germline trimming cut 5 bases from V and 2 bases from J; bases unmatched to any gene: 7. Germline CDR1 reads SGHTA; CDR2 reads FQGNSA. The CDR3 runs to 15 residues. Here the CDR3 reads CASSPQGTGTYEQYF. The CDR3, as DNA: TGTGCCAGCAGCCCTCAGGGGACAGGGACCTACGAGCAGTACTTC.

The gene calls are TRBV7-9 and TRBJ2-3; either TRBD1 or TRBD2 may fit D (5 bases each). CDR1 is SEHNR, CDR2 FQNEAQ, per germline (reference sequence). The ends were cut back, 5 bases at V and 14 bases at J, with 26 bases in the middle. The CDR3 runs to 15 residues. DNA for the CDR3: TGTGCCAGCAGCAGGACCGGGACCGATCCTTCTTCGGGGTATTTT. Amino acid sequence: CASSRTGTDPSSGYF.

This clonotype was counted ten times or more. The DNA of the CDR3 is TGTGCCAGCAGCTTAGACCCATCCGGCGAGCAGTTCTTC. It is translated as CASSLDPSGEQFF. The V gene is TRBV7-2, the J gene TRBJ2-1; no clear D. V was pared by 1 base and J by 10 bases, with 11 bases between. Germline CDR1 and CDR2: SGHTA and FQGNSA. This CDR3 spans 13 amino acids.

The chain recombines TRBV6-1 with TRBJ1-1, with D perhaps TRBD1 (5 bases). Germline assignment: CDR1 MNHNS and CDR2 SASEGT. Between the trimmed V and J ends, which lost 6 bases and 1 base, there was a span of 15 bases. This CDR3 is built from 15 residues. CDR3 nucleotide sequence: TGTGCCAGCAGAGTGTCCGCTGGGGGGAACACTGAAGCTTTCTTT. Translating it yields CASRVSAGGNTEAFF.

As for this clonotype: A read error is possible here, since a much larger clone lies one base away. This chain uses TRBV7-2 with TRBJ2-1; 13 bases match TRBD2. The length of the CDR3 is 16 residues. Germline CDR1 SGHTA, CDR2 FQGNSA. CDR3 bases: TGTGCCAGCAGCGCAAGGACTAGCGGGAGATTCAATGAGCTGTTCTTC. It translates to CASSARTSGRFNELFF.

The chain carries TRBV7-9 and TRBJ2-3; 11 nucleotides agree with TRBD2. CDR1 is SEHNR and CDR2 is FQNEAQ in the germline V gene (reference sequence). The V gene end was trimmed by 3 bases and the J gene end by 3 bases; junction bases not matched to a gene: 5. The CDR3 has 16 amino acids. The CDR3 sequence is CASSFGTSGVTDTQYF. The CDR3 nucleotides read TGTGCCAGCAGCTTCGGGACTAGCGGAGTGACAGATACGCAGTATTTT.

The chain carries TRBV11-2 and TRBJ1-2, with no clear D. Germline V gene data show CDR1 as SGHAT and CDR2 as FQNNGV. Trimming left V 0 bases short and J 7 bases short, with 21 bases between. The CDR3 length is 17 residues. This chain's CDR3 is CASSLDGAGLRAAGYTF. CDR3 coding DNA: TGTGCCAGCAGCTTAGATGGAGCAGGTCTACGTGCGGCTGGCTACACCTTC.

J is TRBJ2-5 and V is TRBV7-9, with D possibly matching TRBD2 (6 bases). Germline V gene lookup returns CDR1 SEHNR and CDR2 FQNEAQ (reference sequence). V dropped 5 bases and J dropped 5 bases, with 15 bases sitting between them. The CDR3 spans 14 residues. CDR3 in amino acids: CASSAGGGLETQYF. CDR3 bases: TGTGCCAGCAGCGCCGGCGGAGGGTTGGAGACCCAGTACTTC.

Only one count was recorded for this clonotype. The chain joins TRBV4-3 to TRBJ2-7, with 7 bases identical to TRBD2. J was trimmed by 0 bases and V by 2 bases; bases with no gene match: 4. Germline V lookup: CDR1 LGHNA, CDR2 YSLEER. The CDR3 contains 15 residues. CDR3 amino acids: CASSQLAGDSYEQYF. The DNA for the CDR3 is TGCGCCAGCAGCCAACTCGCGGGAGACTCCTACGAGCAGTACTTC.

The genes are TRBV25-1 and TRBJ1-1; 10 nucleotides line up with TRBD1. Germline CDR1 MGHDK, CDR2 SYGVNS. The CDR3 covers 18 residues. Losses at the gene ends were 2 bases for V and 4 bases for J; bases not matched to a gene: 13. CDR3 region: CASSETSGTGVQFTEAFF. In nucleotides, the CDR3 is TGTGCCAGCAGTGAAACAAGTGGGACAGGGGTCCAGTTCACTGAAGCTTTCTTT. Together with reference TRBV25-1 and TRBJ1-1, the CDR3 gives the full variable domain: EADIYQTPRYLVIGTGKKITLECSQTMGHDKMYWYQQDPGMELHLIHYSYGVNSTEKGDLSSESTVSRIRTEHFPLTLESARPSHTSQYLCASSETSGTGVQFTEAFFGQGTRLTVV.

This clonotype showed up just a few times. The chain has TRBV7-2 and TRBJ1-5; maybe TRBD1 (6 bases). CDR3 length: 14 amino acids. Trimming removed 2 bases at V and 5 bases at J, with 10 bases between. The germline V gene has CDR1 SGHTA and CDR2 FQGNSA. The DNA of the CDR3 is TGTGCCAGCAGCTTATACAGGGAATATCAGCCCCAGCATTTT. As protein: CASSLYREYQPQHF.

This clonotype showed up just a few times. CDR3 residues: CAVGGRVGAKNIQYF. The CDR3 DNA sequence: TGTGCCGTTGGCGGGAGGGTAGGAGCCAAAAACATTCAGTACTTC. The rearrangement links TRBV19 to TRBJ2-4; TRBD2 aligns across 9 bases. Germline loops: CDR1 LNHDA, CDR2 SQIVND (reference sequence). The V and J ends lost 11 bases and 0 bases, in that order; junction bases with no gene match: 8. This CDR3 has 15 amino acids.

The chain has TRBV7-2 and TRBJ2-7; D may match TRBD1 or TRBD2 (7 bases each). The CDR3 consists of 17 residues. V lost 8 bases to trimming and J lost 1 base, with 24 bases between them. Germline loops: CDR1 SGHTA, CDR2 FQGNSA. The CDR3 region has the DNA TGTGCCAGCTCGCGGGGGCCAGGGGGGAGTTTTTCCTACGAGCAGTACTTC. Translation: CASSRGPGGSFSYEQYF. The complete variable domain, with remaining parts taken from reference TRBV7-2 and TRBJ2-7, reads GAGVSQSPSNKVTEKGKDVELRCDPISGHTALYWYRQSLGQGLEFLIYFQGNSAPDKSGLPSDRFSAERTGGSVSTLTIQRTQQEDSAVYLCASSRGPGGSFSYEQYFGPGTRLTVT.

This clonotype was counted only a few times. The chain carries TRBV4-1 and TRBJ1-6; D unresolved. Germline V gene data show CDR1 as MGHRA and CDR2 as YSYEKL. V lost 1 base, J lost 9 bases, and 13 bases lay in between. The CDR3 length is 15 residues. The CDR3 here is CASSQVPGLSSPLHF. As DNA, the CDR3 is TGCGCCAGCAGCCAAGTTCCGGGCCTCAGTTCACCCCTCCACTTT.

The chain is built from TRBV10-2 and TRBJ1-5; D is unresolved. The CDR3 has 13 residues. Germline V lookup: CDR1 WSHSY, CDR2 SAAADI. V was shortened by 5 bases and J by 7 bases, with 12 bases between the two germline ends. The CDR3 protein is CASSQRSDQPQHF. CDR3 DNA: TGCGCCAGCAGTCAAAGGAGTGACCAGCCCCAGCATTTT.